The sequence of this TCR beta chain was determined in a study of cytomegalovirus exposure and HLA in healthy donors (dated 2017 in TCRdb). Regarding the study in general: An earlier analysis of approximately 550 of the donors reported 250 to 300 Gb of sequence data and roughly 110 million unique TCR beta sequences from 190 million or so T cells. Roughly 300 gigabases of sequencing data and around 80 million unique TCR sequences made up an early release that covered some 640 HLA-typed donors. Among the approximately 400 genotyped donors, approximately 77% belonged to the genetic ancestry cluster associated with self-reported Caucasian donors. The aim of the study was to test whether cataloging public T cell receptors could identify signatures of past pathogen exposure. Using immunosequencing, the study profiled T cell repertoires from around 670 subjects and related those repertoires to cytomegalovirus serostatus. Along with the roughly 670-subject first cohort, a separate validation cohort of over a hundred different subjects was used. To predict cytomegalovirus infection status, the study brought together high-throughput TCR immunosequencing, statistical association of individual TCRs with disease status, and machine learning. A later analysis re-analyzed previously published TCR beta repertoires from roughly 600 donors and added high-resolution HLA genotyping to study TCR occurrence patterns. Rather than using new phenotypic data, the later analysis identified candidate immune exposures from TCR beta sequences and from how often those sequences occurred across donors. In an earlier analysis of 550 to 700 of the donors, high-throughput TCR beta sequencing was used to judge whether each TCR beta V gene segment behaved as functional or pseudogenic. Alongside the repertoire data, information on donor age, sex, ethnicity and CMV serostatus was compiled. A later genetic analysis took genome-wide SNP genotypes for about 55% of the roughly 670 donors and used that subset as a discovery cohort. All discovery cohort repertoires had been generated using a single sequencing platform. HLA typing included class I and class II loci at four-digit resolution. Typing coverage varied by locus: about 620-640 donors for A, B, C, DRB1 and DQB1; roughly 560 for DQA1; more than 600 for DPA1; approximately 450 for DPB1. Roughly 5 DR-DQ haplotypes were handled as single units for association and clustering, since linkage in the cohort was strong. Among some 400 genotyped donors of the cohort, an average of roughly 240,000 unique TCR beta nucleotide sequences were sequenced per donor, roughly a sixth of them non-productive. Results and caveats for the whole study, not just this receptor: According to a later genetic analysis, donors in an Asian-associated ancestry cluster had fewer N-insertions in productive TCRs than the roughly 700-donor mean. The authors suggested that the approach could potentially be generalized to other disease states and immunological phenotypes. Immune exposure information for the cohort was limited to CMV serostatus. When HLA alleles, especially DR and DQ, strongly co-occurred, TCR associations were difficult to assign to individual alleles. In both the original and validation cohorts, the classifier was reported to diagnose cytomegalovirus status with high specificity and sensitivity. Because counts were too low, roughly 17 rarely observed V segments, including chromosome 9 orphons, were left out of the earlier analysis of 587 of the donors. Broadly in line with IMGT annotations, most TCR beta V segments showed up in productive rearrangements about 87% or about 30% of the time in an earlier analysis of several hundred of the donors. Some IMGT-functional V segments, including TRBV6-2 and TRBV6-3, could not be distinguished by the 87-base-pair reads and were therefore excluded. A group of highly shared sequence variants was considered likely to be a technical artifact of the sequencing pipeline. A few of the identified cytomegalovirus-associated TCR beta chains were confirmed in vitro to be specific for cytomegalovirus antigens. HLA typing was unavailable for some donors at each locus, so association tests used only the typed subset. In a later analysis, HLA-associated TCR beta chains were found to be more clonally expanded and to have lower generation probabilities than equally common non-associated chains. The study gave a list of under 200 TCR beta chains associated with cytomegalovirus. Most CMV-associated TCR beta chains appeared to be HLA-restricted in a later analysis, and the HLA associations seemed to be driven largely by CMV exposure. At a false discovery rate of 0.05, a later analysis linked 16,951 TCR beta sequences to specific HLA alleles. Sequencing depth was assumed to be roughly uniform across donors in the presence/absence analyses, though that assumption may not hold. A further reported finding was that TCR beta sequences accurately predicted the HLA-A and HLA-B alleles for most subjects in the first cohort. Correlated functional status among segregating V segments might reflect linkage disequilibrium, but an unknown experimental factor could not be ruled out. Across donors, most TCR sequences were observed very rarely, whereas some public TCRs were present in many individuals. V-gene and J-gene trimming of TCR beta chains was associated with a missense DCLRE1C variant in a later genetic analysis, and the association was replicated in an independent cohort. According to a later analysis, TCR association rates differed among HLA loci, with DRB1 alleles showing the most associated TCRs and HLA-C alleles showing the fewest. According to a later analysis, parvovirus B19, influenza, CMV and Epstein-Barr virus appeared linked to several top co-occurrence clusters. This cohort had only TCR beta chains sequenced, and the lack of alpha or paired-chain data limited which features could be detected.

Receptor libraries were prepared by the immunoSEQ multiplex PCR assay. For the multiplex PCR, a mixture combining 60 forward primers for TCR Vbeta segments and 13 reverse primers for TCR Jbeta segments was used. The CDR3 region of rearranged TCR beta genes was amplified from genomic DNA with a multiplex PCR assay. Amplified TCR beta libraries were sequenced as 87-base-pair reads on the Illumina HiSeq System. Under the source paper's analysis protocol: Across the 700 or so repertoires, a later analysis counted 60 million to 90 million unique TCR beta chains, roughly 11 million of which were shared by at least two donors. A nearest-neighbor algorithm error-corrected the raw reads and collapsed the reads into unique sequences, merging closely related sequences to remove PCR and sequencing errors. V, D and J gene segments were assigned by aligning CDR3 sequences to IMGT reference sequences. For a sequence to be retained, a match of at least six nucleotides was required to both a V gene segment and a J gene segment. Rearrangements were classified as productive when the CDR3 lacked stop codons and remained in frame with V and J, and all other rearrangements were classified as non-productive. CDR3 was defined by IMGT convention, running from the second conserved V-encoded cysteine to the conserved J-encoded phenylalanine. In an earlier analysis of approximately 590 of the donors, sequences lacking an unambiguous match to a single V gene segment were excluded. An earlier analysis of 587 of the donors classified V segments as functional when productive rearrangements were above 56.7% and as segregating when the standard deviation between donors was above 5%. To diagnose cytomegalovirus status from the catalog of TCR beta chain sequences, a statistical classification framework was built. In a later analysis, TCR nucleotide sequences were compared against IMGT/GENE-DB human TR gene sequences so that V and J genes could be assigned. The TCRdist pipeline was used in a later analysis to assign CDR3 sequences and most-parsimonious VDJ recombination scenarios. In a later analysis, each TCR beta chain was defined by its CDR3 amino acid sequence together with its V-gene family, and reads lacking a unique V-gene family were excluded. As a way to deal with suspected cross-contamination and a sequencing artifact, a later analysis dropped 450 to 700 nucleotide sequences that were highly shared and had low generation probability. For each public chain, a later analysis derived a clonal expansion index from normalized ranks of inferred template counts within each repertoire. In a later analysis, generation probabilities were computed using a VDJ recombination model fitted to out-of-frame rearrangements, and the results were checked against IGoR. A later analysis scored TCR-TCR, TCR-HLA and TCR-CMV co-occurrence with hypergeometric tests, applying a repertoire-size bias correction to TCR pairs. To estimate false discovery rates, a later analysis permuted the HLA or CMV assignments 20 times. In a later analysis, co-occurring TCRs were grouped using DBSCAN, with TCRdist sequence similarity added in when clustering inside HLA-allele-positive subsets. Repertoires with fewer than 30,000 or more than 120,000 public chains, plus five repertoires with anomalous nucleotide sharing, were excluded from co-occurrence clustering. The clones in this table, taken by TCRdb from immuneACCESS, are in-frame only. Not every clone is retained; where verified, under half of the shortfall comes from an unresolved V gene, and the cause of the rest is unknown. That table gives V, J and clone size, and the DNA gave D and trimming. For this sample the table gives roughly 120,000 clones, of which 65% were detected only once. In total, the top ten clones hold more than 8% of the sample.

The germline V gene supplies CDR1 SGHRS and CDR2 YFSETQ. The CDR3 starts with the cysteine, ends with the phenylalanine, and has 14 residues. Only the CDR3 DNA is retained, 42 bases long and in frame from the first base. Relative to germline, V is missing 4 bases and J is missing 2 bases, with 6 bases of the junction outside any gene match. The cohort was made up of approximately 700 healthy bone marrow donors. Cohort members were all nominally healthy when sampled, although unrecorded immune exposures were likely present. The donor tested CMV seropositive and was one of the 289 seropositive cohort members. A peripheral blood sample was collected from each donor, and TCR beta sequencing was performed on peripheral blood mononuclear cells. Genomic DNA extraction from the blood cell samples was performed with the Qiagen DNeasy Blood Extraction Kit. Note on this clone: No antigen is known for it. Base qualities are not provided; no much larger clone lies one nucleotide away.

The source is a woman between 35 and 50 years old in good health and CMV-seropositive. This chain joins TRBV5-1 to TRBJ2-7, and TRBD1 matches 7 of the central bases. Sequencing was performed on PBMCs. Read as DNA, the sequence is TGCGCCAGCAGCGCACCGGGACAGACCTACGAGCAGTACTTC. The resulting protein is CASSAPGQTYEQYF.